This T cell receptor (beta chain) was found in a study of CD8 T cells in ankylosing spondylitis. Study-wide results and caveats: Past research had described some motif variants in reactive arthritis synovial fluid and blood. Ankylosing spondylitis blood appeared to carry a characteristic TCR beta motif of eight or nine highly homologous variants. Clones linked to disease were reported to show significant enrichment in matched ankylosing spondylitis synovial fluid. CD8+ disease-linked clones were present at relatively low frequencies in blood.

Libraries for TCR beta were made by quantitative 5'-RACE with molecular barcodes. TCRdb fed the 5' RACE reads into MiXCR, producing one record per CDR3 protein. The data contain some 240,000 distinct CDR3 sequences, approximately 7.4% of them singletons. This clonotype was seen repeatedly, ten times or more. Its antigen is as yet unknown. The material sequenced was blood, either unsorted or a sorted T cell fraction (not recorded which). This TCR came from a male donor with ankylosing spondylitis.

CDR3 protein: CSARGPTGLANTIYF. Written as DNA, the CDR3 is TGCAGTGCTAGAGGCCCGACAGGGCTGGCAAACACCATATATTTT. This rearrangement joins TRBV20-1 to TRBJ1-3; TRBD1 matches 7 bases. After removal of 1 base from V and 6 bases from J, the junction contained 9 bases not matched to a gene. The CDR3 is made up of 15 amino acids. CDR1 is DFQATT, CDR2 SNEGSKA, per germline (reference sequence).